This is a list of T cell receptor beta chains from one sample in a study of T cells in Graves' hyperthyroidism and ophthalmopathy. TCRdb re-derived calls from the multiplex PCR reads in MiXCR, one entry per CDR3 protein. The data show approximately 640,000 distinct CDR3 sequences, approximately 15% seen once. Sequencing was done on a sample of blood. These receptors all stem from a man aged 50 to 59 with Graves' hyperthyroidism. CDR3s include the opening cysteine and the closing phenylalanine or tryptophan. The D gene is left open where the match is weak. A clone size is listed for some rows: how often the clone was seen (once, few, many), or a class if it is expanded.

V gene	D gene	clone size	J gene	CDR3 protein	CDR3 DNA
TRBV20-1	-	-	TRBJ2-1	CSARLTESSYNEQFF	TGCAGTGCTAGACTAACAGAGAGCTCCTACAATGAGCAGTTCTTC
TRBV10-3	-	-	TRBJ1-2	CAISEEQPYGYTF	TGTGCCATCAGTGAAGAACAGCCTTATGGCTACACCTTC
TRBV10-3	-	-	TRBJ1-5	CAISDYSNQPQHF	TGTGCCATCAGTGACTATAGCAATCAGCCCCAGCATTTT
TRBV28	TRBD2	many	TRBJ2-1	CASSLRPGGGLAGYNEQFF	TGTGCCAGCAGTTTACGCCCAGGGGGCGGACTAGCGGGCTACAATGAGCAGTTCTTC
TRBV11-3	-	many	TRBJ2-5	CASSSGLQGSQETQYF	TGTGCCAGCAGCTCCGGACTACAGGGGTCCCAAGAGACCCAGTACTTC
TRBV29-1	-	many	TRBJ1-2	CSVDRDGEEWYTF	TGCAGCGTTGATAGGGACGGCGAAGAGTGGTACACCTTC
TRBV10-3	-	-	TRBJ1-5	CAISEVWGSNQPQHF	TGTGCCATCAGTGAAGTGTGGGGAAGCAATCAGCCCCAGCATTTT
TRBV19	TRBD1	few	TRBJ1-1	CASSRDRANTEAFF	TGTGCCAGTAGTCGAGACAGGGCGAACACTGAAGCTTTCTTT
TRBV9	-	-	TRBJ1-1	CASSVDLGTEAFF	TGTGCCAGCAGCGTAGATTTAGGGACTGAAGCTTTCTTT
TRBV19	-	few	TRBJ1-2	CASSYLGRAEYGYTF	TGTGCCAGTAGTTATCTCGGCAGGGCGGAATATGGCTACACCTTC
TRBV28	TRBD2	few	TRBJ2-1	CASSSYLGLAGLYNEQFF	TGTGCCAGCAGTTCATATCTCGGACTAGCGGGGCTATACAATGAGCAGTTCTTC
TRBV7-2	TRBD2	many	TRBJ2-7	CASTPLATPYEQYF	TGTGCCAGCACCCCACTAGCGACACCCTACGAGCAGTACTTC
TRBV11-2	TRBD2	many	TRBJ2-1	CASSLDIAGGYEQFF	TGTGCCAGCAGCTTAGACATAGCGGGAGGTTATGAGCAGTTCTTC
TRBV4-1	TRBD1	many	TRBJ1-1	CASRVGTVNTEAFF	TGCGCCAGCAGGGTCGGGACAGTTAACACTGAAGCTTTCTTT
TRBV28	TRBD2	many	TRBJ2-7	CASDPAGGEQYF	TGTGCCAGCGACCCAGCGGGAGGGGAGCAGTACTTC
TRBV4-3	-	-	TRBJ1-1	CASSQDGDLKDTEAFF	TGCGCCAGCAGCCAAGATGGGGACCTAAAAGACACTGAAGCTTTCTTT
TRBV12-3/TRBV12-4	TRBD1	many	TRBJ2-7	CASSFNRGAYEQYF	TGTGCCAGCAGTTTTAACAGGGGGGCCTACGAGCAGTACTTC
TRBV6-1	-	many	TRBJ2-7	CASRLSYSSYEQYF	TGTGCCAGCAGACTCAGTTACAGCTCCTACGAGCAGTACTTC
TRBV20-1	TRBD1	-	TRBJ2-7	CSVSRTGGFTYEQYF	TGCAGTGTTAGCCGGACAGGGGGCTTCACCTACGAGCAGTACTTC
TRBV12-3/TRBV12-4	-	many	TRBJ1-2	CASRRVRVNYGYTF	TGTGCCAGCAGACGAGTCAGGGTTAACTATGGCTACACCTTC
TRBV6-1	TRBD2	few	TRBJ2-7	CASSSANPGTSFYEQYF	TGTGCCAGCAGCTCAGCTAATCCCGGGACTAGCTTCTACGAGCAGTACTTC
TRBV2	TRBD2	many	TRBJ2-2	CASSLTSGSATGELFF	TGTGCCAGCAGTCTAACTAGCGGGAGCGCCACCGGGGAGCTGTTTTTT
TRBV30	-	-	TRBJ2-7	CAWSTQSPISYEQYF	TGTGCCTGGAGTACGCAAAGCCCAATATCCTACGAGCAGTACTTC
TRBV18	-	many	TRBJ2-2	CASSPRQGTGELFF	TGTGCCAGCTCACCGAGGCAGGGGACCGGGGAGCTGTTTTTT
TRBV27	TRBD1	few	TRBJ1-1	CASSPMGDGTGMNTEAFF	TGTGCCAGCAGCCCAATGGGGGACGGGACAGGCATGAACACTGAAGCTTTCTTT
TRBV7-2	TRBD2	-	TRBJ2-3	CASSETGTSGTDTQYF	TGTGCCAGCAGCGAAACCGGGACTAGCGGCACAGATACGCAGTATTTT
TRBV18	TRBD1	-	TRBJ1-1	CASSPTDRVLRNTEAFF	TGTGCCAGCTCACCCACAGACAGGGTCTTACGGAACACTGAAGCTTTCTTT
TRBV4-1	TRBD2	-	TRBJ2-7	CASTPLAGDAYEQYF	TGCGCCAGCACCCCTCTAGCGGGCGACGCTTACGAGCAGTACTTC
TRBV7-9	TRBD2	many	TRBJ2-1	CASSFTGRDYNEQFF	TGTGCCAGCAGCTTTACCGGGAGGGACTACAATGAGCAGTTCTTC
TRBV12-3/TRBV12-4	TRBD2	many	TRBJ2-7	CASSLGLAENSYEQYF	TGTGCCAGCAGTTTGGGACTAGCGGAGAACTCCTACGAGCAGTACTTC
TRBV4-3	TRBD1	-	TRBJ1-3	CASSQVWTGGNTIYF	TGCGCCAGCAGCCAAGTTTGGACAGGAGGAAACACCATATATTTT
TRBV2	-	many	TRBJ2-2	CASSEGGNTGELFF	TGTGCCAGCAGTGAAGGCGGGAACACCGGGGAGCTGTTTTTT
TRBV19	TRBD1	many	TRBJ1-5	CASSGTGGFQPQHF	TGTGCCAGTAGCGGGACAGGGGGCTTTCAGCCCCAGCATTTT
TRBV11-2	TRBD2	many	TRBJ2-7	CASSQNSGSTYEQYF	TGTGCCAGCAGTCAAAATAGCGGGAGTACCTACGAGCAGTACTTC
TRBV10-3	-	many	TRBJ2-5	CAISDYGQNQETQYF	TGTGCCATCAGTGACTACGGACAGAACCAAGAGACCCAGTACTTC
TRBV29-1	-	-	TRBJ2-7	CSVEDPYEQYF	TGCAGCGTTGAAGATCCCTACGAGCAGTACTTC
TRBV12-3/TRBV12-4	-	few	TRBJ2-1	CASRQINEQFF	TGTGCCAGCAGGCAAATAAATGAGCAGTTCTTC
TRBV6-5	-	many	TRBJ2-2	CASSYPDSLIGELFF	TGTGCCAGCAGTTACCCGGACAGTCTGATCGGGGAGCTGTTTTTT
TRBV28	-	many	TRBJ2-3	CASSLADTQYF	TGTGCCAGCAGTCTGGCTGATACGCAGTATTTT
TRBV5-1	TRBD2	many	TRBJ2-1	CASSLWVTSGNVGEQFF	TGCGCCAGCAGCCTTTGGGTGACTAGCGGGAATGTGGGTGAGCAGTTCTTC
TRBV7-2	TRBD2	few	TRBJ2-3	CASSLGLAYGDTQYF	TGTGCCAGCAGCTTGGGACTAGCCTACGGGGATACGCAGTATTTT
TRBV6-2/TRBV6-3	-	many	TRBJ2-5	CASRRTALRETQYF	TGTGCCAGCAGACGGACAGCCCTGAGGGAGACCCAGTACTTC
TRBV6-2/TRBV6-3	-	-	TRBJ2-1	CASSSARDGYNEQFF	TGTGCCAGCAGTTCCGCCAGGGACGGCTACAATGAGCAGTTCTTC
TRBV2	-	many	TRBJ1-1	CASSEMGLGTEAFF	TGTGCCAGCAGTGAAATGGGTTTAGGGACTGAAGCTTTCTTT
TRBV7-9	-	-	TRBJ2-5	CASAGLAVQETQYF	TGTGCCAGCGCAGGATTAGCGGTTCAAGAGACCCAGTACTTC